These T cell receptor beta chains were read from a single sample in a study of monozygotic twins with inflammatory bowel disease. TCRdb re-called the 5' RACE reads; one entry per CDR3 protein, DNA not given. Across fewer than 400,000 distinct CDR3 sequences, the top ten clones capture 5% to 6% of the sample. The sample taken for sequencing was blood. Every receptor here comes from a human donor with ulcerative colitis or Crohn's disease, or a healthy co-twin of an affected twin (not recorded which). The CDR3 runs from the conserved cysteine through the conserved F or W.

J | V | length | CDR3
TRBJ1-1 | TRBV30 | 18 | CAWSVTGGYLVRNTEAFF
TRBJ2-1 | TRBV28 | 12 | CASSKVLGEQFF
TRBJ2-5 | TRBV7-2 | 13 | CASSFLEQETQYF
TRBJ1-1 | TRBV29-1 | 14 | CSVTGSRADTEAFF
TRBJ1-5 | TRBV6-5 | 14 | CASSSTGGWQPQHF
TRBJ1-1 | TRBV3-1 | 15 | CASSHKVGLVTEAFF
TRBJ1-2 | TRBV27 | 16 | CTSSSPLTGGNYGYTF
TRBJ2-1 | TRBV24-1 | 15 | CATSRTGGRVNEQFF
TRBJ1-2 | TRBV12-3/TRBV12-4 | 15 | CASSPLVITGPGYTF
TRBJ2-3 | TRBV6-2/TRBV6-3 | 14 | CASRAGGPGDTQYF
TRBJ1-2 | TRBV2 | 14 | CASSDMGQSYGYTF
TRBJ1-2 | TRBV7-2 | 13 | CASSPPASYGYTF
TRBJ1-4 | TRBV5-1 | 14 | CASSPGQGARKLFF
TRBJ1-5 | TRBV20-1 | 14 | CSARVPHGNQPQHF
TRBJ2-1 | TRBV24-1 | 16 | CATSGLAGVIGNEQFF
TRBJ1-4 | TRBV27 | 15 | CASKLGGPSSEKLFF
TRBJ1-1 | TRBV20-1 | 14 | CSARLSHPVTEAFF
TRBJ1-2 | TRBV5-1 | 14 | CASSPSGGSYGYTF
TRBJ2-1 | TRBV7-8 | 16 | CASTATSGSSYNEQFF
TRBJ2-1 | TRBV5-1 | 16 | CASSLPGLAGYNEQFF
TRBJ2-1 | TRBV5-1 | 15 | CASSLVPGGYNEQFF
TRBJ1-6 | TRBV15 | 16 | CATSRDPGGRNSPLHF